The next 16 T cell receptor beta chains were all read from a single sample in a study of shared clonotypes between healthy human individuals (dated by TCRdb to 2020 to 2022). The method behind the library was the immunoSEQ multiplex PCR assay. TCRdb carries this immuneACCESS record with in-frame sequences only. Its versions omit some clonotypes, under half of them owing to an unresolved V gene in the studies checked, with the rest unexplained. The sample table lists 2 million to 3 million clones, 90% to 95% of them with a count of one. The ten top clones hold roughly 0.39% of the sample. The material sequenced was naive CD4+ T cells from PBMCs. Taken with the paper, the label for cell subset or site translates to: CD45RA+ positively selected. The source is a man between 18 and 35 years old in good health. Some clones in this sample may be carry-over from other donors' samples.

This chain links TRBV6-5 with TRBJ2-1; 14 bases align to TRBD2. Losses at the gene ends were 5 bases for V and 6 bases for J; bases not matched to a gene: 3. CDR1 and CDR2 from the germline V gene are MNHEY and SVGAGI. The CDR3 consists of 15 residues. Written as DNA, the CDR3 is TGTGCCAGCAGTCTCGGACTAGCGGGAGGCAATGAGCAGTTCTTC. This translates into CASSLGLAGGNEQFF.

This chain connects TRBV5-1 to TRBJ2-3; TRBD1 is a possible D gene (6 bases). The CDR3 consists of 14 residues. In germline, CDR1 is SGHRS, CDR2 YFSETQ. Trimming cost V 4 bases and J 1 base, with 10 bases left between them. CDR3 nucleotide sequence: TGCGCCAGCAGCCCCCACAGGGGCACAGATACGCAGTATTTT. The encoded protein is CASSPHRGTDTQYF.

This chain links TRBV27 with TRBJ2-3; D gene uncertain. The CDR3 sequence is 13 residues long. V was shortened by 6 bases and J by 2 bases, with 9 bases between the two germline ends. Germline CDR1 is MNHEY and CDR2 is SMNVEV (reference sequence). The CDR3, as DNA: TGTGCCAGCAGATTTGTGTTCACAGATACGCAGTATTTT. Residues: CASRFVFTDTQYF.

Worth noting for this clone: Additional DNA sequences in this sample encode the identical CDR3. The chain employs TRBV9 and TRBJ2-1, with TRBD2 as a possible D gene (6 bases). Looked up from germline, CDR1 is SGDLS and CDR2 is YYNGEE. V was clipped by 4 bases and J by 4 bases, with 9 bases between them. CDR3 length: 13 amino acids. CDR3 region: CASSSGLYNEQFF. The CDR3 DNA follows: TGTGCCAGCAGCTCGGGACTGTACAATGAGCAGTTCTTC.

The chain couples TRBV30 to TRBJ2-3; perhaps TRBD2 as D (6 bases). Germline CDR1 reads GTSNPN; CDR2 reads SVGIG (reference sequence). The V and J ends lost 3 bases and 2 bases respectively, with 12 bases between them. CDR3 length: 14 residues. The CDR3 nucleotides read TGTGCCTGGAGCGATAGCGGACTCACAGATACGCAGTATTTT. Translating it yields CAWSDSGLTDTQYF. The variable domain in full, with the rest retrieved from reference TRBV30 and TRBJ2-3, is SQTIHQWPATLVQPVGSPLSLECTVEGTSNPNLYWYRQAAGRGLQLLFYSVGIGQISSEVPQNLSASRPQDRQFILSSKKLLLSDSGFYLCAWSDSGLTDTQYFGPGTRLTVL.

In this sample, this clone turned up once. The same CDR3 can be traced to other DNA sequences in this sample. This rearrangement joins TRBV2 to TRBJ2-1; TRBD2 matches 7 bases. V was pared by 3 bases and J by 0 bases, with 2 bases of the junction left unmatched. The CDR3 is made up of 15 amino acids. Germline-derived CDR1 and CDR2 are SNHLY and FYNNEI. CDR3 nucleotide sequence: TGTGCCAGCAGTGAGTTAGCGGGCTCCTACAATGAGCAGTTCTTC. It yields the protein CASSELAGSYNEQFF.

The chain combines TRBV5-6 with TRBJ2-3; D not resolved. The CDR3 runs 16 residues. Trimming took 2 bases from V and 6 from J, leaving 19 bases between them. Looked up from germline, CDR1 is SGHDT and CDR2 is YYEEEE. CDR3 bases: TGTGCCAGCAGCTTCTCCCGACTTAGAAGAATGGATACGCAGTATTTT. It translates to CASSFSRLRRMDTQYF.

Note on this clone: This specimen includes other DNA sequences encoding the same CDR3. The genes are TRBV7-3 and TRBJ2-3; the D gene could be TRBD1 or TRBD2 (5 bases each). Germline V gene data show CDR1 as SGHTA and CDR2 as FQGTGA. The CDR3 consists of 13 residues. V lost 5 bases and J lost 6, with 12 bases in between. The CDR3 sequence is CASSPQGGDTQYF. DNA of the CDR3: TGTGCCAGCAGCCCGCAGGGCGGGGATACGCAGTATTTT.

This chain uses TRBV6-6 with TRBJ1-1; possibly TRBD1 for D (5 bases). V was trimmed by 4 bases and J by 8 bases, leaving 11 bases between them. This CDR3 region has 12 residues. CDR1 is MNHNY, CDR2 SVGAGI, per germline (reference sequence). The chain's CDR3 is CASSWGDAEAFF. For the CDR3, the DNA is TGTGCCAGCAGTTGGGGGGACGCGGAAGCTTTCTTT.

The rearrangement links TRBV29-1 to TRBJ1-2; no clear D. CDR1 SQVTM and CDR2 ANQGSEA come from the germline V gene. There are 12 residues in the CDR3. Trimming removed 4 bases at V and 4 bases at J, with 10 bases between. The CDR3 loop reads CSVGVGSYGYTF. The DNA for the CDR3 is TGCAGCGTTGGTGTCGGGAGCTATGGCTACACCTTC. The full variable domain, with the rest looked up from reference TRBV29-1 and TRBJ1-2, is SAVISQKPSRDICQRGTSLTIQCQVDSQVTMMFWYRQQPGQSLTLIATANQGSEATYESGFVIDKFPISRPNLTFSTLTVSNMSPEDSSIYLCSVGVGSYGYTFGSGTRLTVV.

In regard to this clone: The junction does not match germline at one end; this may be a read error. This sequence joins TRBV4-1 and TRBJ2-4; D possibly corresponds to TRBD1 (7 bases). The CDR3 covers 14 residues. Germline V gene data show CDR1 as MGHRA and CDR2 as YSYEKL. The CDR3 protein is CASSQEGAGTGTFF. DNA of the CDR3: TGCGCCAGCAGCCAGGAGGGGGCCGGGACTGGTACTTTCTTC.

A single count supports this clone. The chain recombines TRBV7-5 with TRBJ2-1; no check of the table's D call, TRBD2, against the DNA was made. TRBV7-5 is flagged as a pseudogene. CDR3 size: 19 residues. CDR3 bases: TGTGTCAGAAGCACGTGGGGACTTGGGGAGCCCAGCTCCTACAATGAGCAGTTCTTC. Its translation is CVRSTWGLGEPSSYNEQFF.

This clone was recorded a few times. The chain recombines TRBV10-3 with TRBJ2-6; 7 positions match TRBD1. The ends lost 0 bases at V and 0 bases at J; junction bases unmatched: 5. This CDR3 spans 18 amino acids. Germline CDR1 ENHRY, CDR2 SYGVKD. The CDR3: CAISESRDRNSGANVLTF. CDR3 DNA sequence: TGTGCCATCAGTGAGTCCCGGGACAGAAACTCTGGGGCCAACGTCCTGACTTTC.

J is TRBJ2-2 and V is TRBV10-1; tentatively, D is TRBD2 (5 bases). The CDR3 loop spans 14 amino acids. Trimming shortened V by 10 bases and J by 3 bases, and 15 bases separated the two germline ends. CDR1 and CDR2 from the germline V gene are WNHNN and SYGVQD (reference sequence). CDR3 residues: CATQNPGDTGELFF. The CDR3 coding sequence is TGCGCCACCCAGAACCCCGGGGACACCGGGGAGCTGTTTTTT.

The V gene is TRBV5-4, the J gene TRBJ2-7, with 7 bases matching TRBD2. This CDR3 is built from 14 residues. V was pared by 2 bases and J by 3 bases, with 5 bases of the junction left unmatched. Germline V CDR1 and CDR2: SGHNT, YYREEE (reference sequence). The CDR3 DNA reads TGTGCCAGCAGCTTCGGACGGGGGGACTACGAGCAGTACTTC. Protein sequence: CASSFGRGDYEQYF.

In regard to this clone: Other DNA sequences in this specimen translate into the identical CDR3. The chain joins TRBV7-2 to TRBJ1-1; TRBD1 agrees at 7 bases. Per germline, CDR1 SGHTA and CDR2 FQGNSA. The CDR3 is made up of 14 amino acids. J was trimmed by 2 bases and V by 3 bases; bases with no gene match: 3. For the CDR3, the DNA is TGTGCCAGCAGCTTCGACAGGGCAAACACTGAAGCTTTCTTT. It encodes CASSFDRANTEAFF. The full variable domain, completed using reference TRBV7-2 and TRBJ1-1, is GAGVSQSPSNKVTEKGKDVELRCDPISGHTALYWYRQSLGQGLEFLIYFQGNSAPDKSGLPSDRFSAERTGGSVSTLTIQRTQQEDSAVYLCASSFDRANTEAFFGQGTRLTVV.